The 15 T cell receptor beta chains presented below share a single source sample, sequenced in a study of blood T cell repertoires in COVID-19. TCRdb's copy holds only in-frame clones and misses some; the assay was immunoSEQ multiplex PCR. The sample lists about 130,000 clones, around 79% seen once, with around 5% in the top ten. Sequenced: peripheral blood. Receptors were obtained from a woman between 65 and 79 years old with COVID-19, enrolled during active disease.

The genes are TRBV30 and TRBJ1-2; D unclear. The length of the CDR3 is 10 residues. Trimming pared 5 bases from V and 5 bases from J, leaving 6 bases between. The germline gives CDR1 GTSNPN, CDR2 SVGIG (reference sequence). CDR3 bases: TGTGCCTGGGACGGGTATGGCTACACCTTC. The encoded protein is CAWDGYGYTF.

There are a few counts of this clone. The rearrangement joins TRBV5-5 to TRBJ1-6; weak D call: TRBD1 (5 bases). The CDR3 is 15 residues long. Trimming stripped 1 base from V and 10 bases from J, with 15 bases between. Germline CDR1 SGHKS, CDR2 YYEKEE (reference sequence). CDR3 sequence (DNA): TGTGCCAGCAGCTTGTGGGAGGCAGGGAGGTCACCCCTCCACTTT. This gives the protein CASSLWEAGRSPLHF.

The chain links TRBV6-1 to TRBJ1-2; 7 positions agree with TRBD1. Germline V gives CDR1 MNHNS, CDR2 SASEGT. V shed 0 bases, J shed 7 bases, and the junction held 17 bases outside the gene matches. The CDR3 consists of 18 residues. CDR3 nucleotides: TGTGCCAGCAGTGAAGCTAGAGGGACAGCTGCGACGGGGCGTGGCTACACCTTC. Its protein is CASSEARGTAATGRGYTF.

This clone has a single count. V is TRBV6-1 and J is TRBJ1-4; D call uncertain. In germline, CDR1 is MNHNS, CDR2 SASEGT. V lost 5 bases and J 6 bases, leaving 13 bases between the germline ends. The CDR3 runs 14 residues. CDR3 in amino acids: CASSSGSHDEKLFF. In DNA, the CDR3 is TGTGCCAGCAGTTCCGGGTCGCATGATGAAAAACTGTTTTTT.

This clone was seen a single time. This chain links TRBV4-1 with TRBJ1-1; 9 bases are shared with TRBD1. J lost 3 bases, V lost 3 bases, and 11 bases had no gene match. This CDR3 has 17 residues. The V gene's germline CDR1 is MGHRA and CDR2 YSYEKL. The chain's CDR3 is CASSHIIPGQGYTEAFF. The CDR3 DNA reads as TGCGCCAGCAGCCACATAATCCCGGGACAGGGATACACTGAAGCTTTCTTT.

The V call is TRBV5-6, the J call TRBJ2-1, with D possibly matching TRBD2 (5 bases). V was shortened by 3 bases and J by 5 bases, with 18 bases between the two germline ends. Germline CDR1 is SGHDT and CDR2 is YYEEEE. This CDR3 contains 16 residues. The CDR3 DNA reads TGTGCCAGCAGCTCTCCAACCGGGAACTACGACAATGAGCAGTTCTTC. Translating gives CASSSPTGNYDNEQFF.

V and J are TRBV11-2 and TRBJ2-5; 9 nucleotides align to TRBD1. CDR1 and CDR2 from the germline V gene are SGHAT and FQNNGV. The CDR3 runs to 13 residues. J was trimmed by 5 bases and V by 5 bases; bases with no gene match: 3. The CDR3: CASSIGQGETQYF. CDR3 nucleotide sequence: TGTGCCAGCAGCATCGGACAGGGGGAGACCCAGTACTTC.

This rearrangement joins TRBV7-9 to TRBJ1-5; 10 bases line up with TRBD1. CDR1 and CDR2 from the germline V gene are SEHNR and FQNEAQ (reference sequence). CDR3 length: 15 residues. Germline trimming cut 1 base from V and 9 bases from J; bases unmatched to any gene: 6. The CDR3 here is CASSLGTGGSGPQHF. DNA for the CDR3: TGTGCCAGCAGCTTAGGGACAGGGGGTAGTGGGCCCCAGCATTTT.

The chain links TRBV4-1 to TRBJ2-1; TRBD2 is a possible D gene (5 bases). Germline CDR1 MGHRA, CDR2 YSYEKL. V lost 5 bases and J lost 15, with 20 bases in between. The CDR3 length is 13 residues. The CDR3 spells CASSTPGEPSRFF. Written as DNA, the CDR3 is TGCGCCAGCAGCACCCCTGGGGAGCCTAGTCGGTTCTTC.

This chain joins TRBV5-5 and TRBJ2-7; maybe TRBD2 (7 bases). The germline V gene has CDR1 SGHKS and CDR2 YYEKEE (reference sequence). There are 13 residues in the CDR3. V was shortened by 2 bases and J by 6 bases, with 12 bases between the two germline ends. The CDR3 sequence: CASSFHREGEQYF. The CDR3 DNA reads TGTGCCAGCAGCTTCCACAGGGAGGGCGAGCAGTACTTC.

The V and J genes are TRBV5-4 and TRBJ1-6; unclear D gene. The CDR3 has 15 amino acids. V was clipped by 0 bases and J by 6 bases, with 10 bases between them. Germline loops: CDR1 SGHNT, CDR2 YYREEE (reference sequence). CDR3 sequence reads: CASSLELQVNSPLHF. The CDR3 DNA reads TGTGCCAGCAGCTTGGAGTTGCAGGTTAATTCACCCCTCCACTTT.

The rearrangement joins TRBV18 to TRBJ2-1; 10 bases are shared with TRBD1. V lost 3 bases and J lost 8; bases outside the gene matches: 7. The V gene's germline CDR1 is KGHSH and CDR2 LQKENI. The CDR3 contains 15 residues. CDR3 nucleotides: TGTGCCAGCTCACCCGACGGACAGGGGGTCCATGAGCAGTTCTTC. It encodes CASSPDGQGVHEQFF.

The rearrangement links TRBV3-1 (or the pseudogene TRBV3-2) to TRBJ1-4; 10 bases fit TRBD1. The CDR3 is made up of 16 amino acids. Germline trimming cut 0 bases from V and 9 bases from J; bases unmatched to any gene: 7. Germline-derived CDR1 and CDR2 are LGHDT and YNNKEL (reference sequence). CDR3 protein: CASSQEGTGVLKKLFF. The DNA for the CDR3 is TGTGCCAGCAGCCAAGAAGGGACAGGGGTTTTGAAAAAACTGTTTTTT.

The rearrangement uses TRBV19 and TRBJ2-1; 7 bases match TRBD1. This CDR3 contains 16 residues. CDR1 is LNHDA and CDR2 is SQIVND in the germline V gene (reference sequence). V trimming: 5 bases; J trimming: 0 bases; junction bases outside the gene matches: 7. The CDR3 coding sequence is TGTGCCAGTAGTTACACAGGGGCGAGCTCCTACAATGAGCAGTTCTTC. Translating gives CASSYTGASSYNEQFF.

The chain carries TRBV27 and TRBJ2-1; D is ambiguous. Germline V gene data show CDR1 as MNHEY and CDR2 as SMNVEV (reference sequence). CDR3 length equals 14 residues. The ends were cut back, 4 bases at V and 3 bases at J, with 10 bases in the middle. The CDR3 DNA sequence: TGTGCCAGCAGTTCGTACTCGGGCTACAATGAGCAGTTCTTC. Its translation: CASSSYSGYNEQFF.